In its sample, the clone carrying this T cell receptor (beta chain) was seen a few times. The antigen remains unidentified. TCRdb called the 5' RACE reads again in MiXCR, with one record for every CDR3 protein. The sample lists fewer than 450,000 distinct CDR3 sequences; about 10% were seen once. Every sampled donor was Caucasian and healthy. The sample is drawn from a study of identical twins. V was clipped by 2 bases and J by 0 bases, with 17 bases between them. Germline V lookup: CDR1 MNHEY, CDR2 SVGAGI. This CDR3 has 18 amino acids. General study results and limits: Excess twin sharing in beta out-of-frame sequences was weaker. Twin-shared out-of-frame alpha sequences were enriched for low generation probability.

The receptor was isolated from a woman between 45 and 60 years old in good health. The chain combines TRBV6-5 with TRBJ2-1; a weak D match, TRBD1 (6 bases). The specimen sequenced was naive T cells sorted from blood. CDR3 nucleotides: TGTGCCAGCAGTTACCACCGACAGGCCTTAAGCTCCTACAATGAGCAGTTCTTC. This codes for CASSYHRQALSSYNEQFF.